Following are 5 T cell receptor beta chains from one sample sequenced in a study of blood T cells in healthy people across ages. A second PCR of roughly 7 to 11 cycles used a sample-barcoded 5' primer and a J-beta primer mix. TCRdb recomputed calls from the 5' RACE reads with MiXCR, one row per CDR3 protein. The sample contains hundreds of thousands of distinct CDR3 sequences, around 45% of which appear only once. Material for sequencing was blood. The source is a man aged 55 to 70 in good health.

The chain has TRBV20-1 and TRBJ1-2; D not certain. Per germline, CDR1 DFQATT and CDR2 SNEGSKA (reference sequence). The CDR3 runs to 11 residues. With 4 bases removed from V and 3 bases from J, the gap between germline ends came to 6 bases. The CDR3 nucleotides read TGCAGTGCTACGGTTGACTATGGCTACACCTTC. As protein: CSATVDYGYTF.

This clonotype was counted between two and nine times. The chain recombines TRBV20-1 with TRBJ2-7; D may match TRBD1 or TRBD2 (5 bases each). The CDR3 is 13 residues long. V lost 7 bases and J 5 bases, leaving 18 bases between the germline ends. Germline loops: CDR1 DFQATT, CDR2 SNEGSKA (reference sequence). The CDR3 region is CSGASRGRNEQYF. As DNA, the CDR3 is TGCAGTGGTGCTAGTCGGGGCAGGAACGAGCAGTACTTC.

This clonotype was detected a few times. The chain has TRBV20-1 and TRBJ2-7; 8 positions agree with TRBD2. This CDR3 has 15 amino acids. The V gene's germline CDR1 is DFQATT and CDR2 SNEGSKA (reference sequence). V shed 3 bases and J 2 bases; nucleotides not matched to a gene: 9. CDR3 loop: CSASNPAGAPYEQYF. CDR3 in DNA: TGCAGTGCTAGTAACCCAGCGGGGGCCCCCTACGAGCAGTACTTC.

V and J are TRBV2 and TRBJ2-7, with no clear D. CDR3 length: 15 amino acids. Germline loops: CDR1 SNHLY, CDR2 FYNNEI. Trimming stripped 0 bases from V and 3 bases from J, with 12 bases between. The CDR3 sequence: CASSEARFKSYEQYF. As DNA, the CDR3 is TGTGCCAGCAGTGAAGCCCGTTTTAAGAGCTACGAGCAGTACTTC.

This clonotype has only a few counts. This chain joins TRBV15 and TRBJ2-3; D remains ambiguous. CDR1 and CDR2 (germline): LNHNV, YYDKDF (reference sequence). The CDR3 totals 13 residues. The V gene lost 0 bases and the J gene lost 8 bases, with 9 bases spanning the gap. The CDR3 coding sequence is TGTGCCACCAGCAGAGATCGGGTTGGTACGCAGTATTTT. Protein product: CATSRDRVGTQYF.